A selection of T cell receptor beta chains follows, all from one sample in a study of blood T cell repertoires in COVID-19. Method: immunoSEQ multiplex PCR; TCRdb's copy keeps in-frame clones and lacks some. The data contain some 70,000 clones, about 86% of them singletons. The sequenced material came from peripheral blood. These receptors were taken from a man aged 35-49 years with COVID-19, enrolled during active disease. Both conserved end residues are part of each CDR3. The order of the fields is D gene, J gene, CDR3 length, clone size, V gene, CDR3 DNA, CDR3 protein. A D gene is named only where the DNA matches it firmly. Expanded clones get a size class; other rows say once, few or many, or leave the size out.

>.|TRBJ2-5|15|.|TRBV28
TGTGCCAGCAGTTTAAGGGGCAGGTACCAAGAGACCCAGTACTTC
CASSLRGRYQETQYF
>TRBD1|TRBJ1-1|13|.|TRBV29-1
TGCAGCGTTGTCGGACAGGCTAGGGCTGAAGCTTTCTTT
CSVVGQARAEAFF
>TRBD1|TRBJ2-7|13|.|TRBV6-6
TGTGCCAGCAGTCCGGGACAGGGTATTGAGCAGTACTTC
CASSPGQGIEQYF
>TRBD2|TRBJ2-3|16|few|TRBV5-1
TGCGCCAGCAGCACCGCGACTAGCGGGGGGACAGATACGCAGTATTTT
CASSTATSGGTDTQYF
>.|TRBJ2-1|13|.|TRBV28
TGTGCCAGCCTTGGGAGGTCTTACAATGAGCAGTTCTTC
CASLGRSYNEQFF
>TRBD1|TRBJ1-6|14|few|TRBV5-1
TGCGCCAGCAGCGAACAGGGGGTATATTCACCCCTCCACTTT
CASSEQGVYSPLHF
>.|TRBJ1-2|15|.|TRBV5-1
TGCGCCAGCAGCAAAGGTCCACAGGATAACTATGGCTACACCTTC
CASSKGPQDNYGYTF
>.|TRBJ1-2|11|.|TRBV20-1
TGCAGTGCTAGAGTGGCAGGGGGCTACACCTTC
CSARVAGGYTF
>.|TRBJ1-5|15|once|TRBV3-1/TRBV3-2
TGTGCCAGCAGCTGGGGCGGGAGTGATGATCAGCCCCAGCATTTT
CASSWGGSDDQPQHF
>TRBD1|TRBJ1-2|15|.|TRBV28
TGTGCCAGCAGTGGGGCAGGACAGGGGGCGCAGGGCTACACCTTC
CASSGAGQGAQGYTF
>.|TRBJ1-2|15|few|TRBV4-2
TGTGCCAGCAGCCAAGATTTGGGGGGTAACTATGGCTACACCTTC
CASSQDLGGNYGYTF
>.|TRBJ1-1|13|.|TRBV11-3
TGTGCCAGCAGCTCCTACCTGAACACTGAAGCTTTCTTT
CASSSYLNTEAFF
>.|TRBJ1-2|13|.|TRBV3-1/TRBV3-2
TGTGCCAGCAGCGAACAGGCATCTTATGGCTACACCTTC
CASSEQASYGYTF
>TRBD1|TRBJ1-3|15|once|TRBV27
TGTGCCAGGACAACCGGGACAGTTTCTGGAAACACCATATATTTT
CARTTGTVSGNTIYF
>TRBD2|TRBJ2-4|14|.|TRBV5-4
TGTGCCAGCAGCTTGGCGGGGGGGCAAAACATTCAGTACTTC
CASSLAGGQNIQYF
>TRBD1|TRBJ1-2|15|.|TRBV4-1
TGCGCCAGCAGCCAAGGGGACAGGGGGGCCTATGGCTACACCTTC
CASSQGDRGAYGYTF
>TRBD1|TRBJ1-2|13|.|TRBV6-6
TGTGCCAGCAGTTACACGACAGGGGGCGGCTACACCTTC
CASSYTTGGGYTF
>.|TRBJ1-2|12|.|TRBV6-2/TRBV6-3
TGTGCCAGCAGTTACGTCGACTATGGCTACACCTTC
CASSYVDYGYTF
>.|TRBJ1-1|12|.|TRBV27
TGTGCCAGCAGTATAACAGGTACTGAAGCTTTCTTT
CASSITGTEAFF
>.|TRBJ2-3|17|.|TRBV10-3
TGTGCCATCACCAGTGCTCCCGGCTCGACTAGTGAAGATACGCAGTATTTT
CAITSAPGSTSEDTQYF
>.|TRBJ2-7|13|.|TRBV5-6
TGTGCCAGCAGCTTAAACCTCCTAAACGAGCAGTACTTC
CASSLNLLNEQYF
>TRBD1|TRBJ1-6|16|.|TRBV27
TGTGCCAGCGGCCGGACAGGGGCCGTACAGCAGGGACCCCTCCACTTT
CASGRTGAVQQGPLHF
>.|TRBJ2-1|14|few|TRBV5-1
TGCGCCAGCAGCTTGGTATACACCGACAATGAGCAGTTCTTC
CASSLVYTDNEQFF
>TRBD1|TRBJ1-6|16|.|TRBV6-5
TGTGCCAGCAGTTCCCCGGGACAGGGCCATAATTCACCCCTCCACTTT
CASSSPGQGHNSPLHF
>.|TRBJ1-1|17|.|TRBV7-2
TGTGCCAGCAGCCGGGCGGGACCTCGCGGGGGGGGCACTGAAGCTTTCTTT
CASSRAGPRGGGTEAFF
>.|TRBJ1-4|15|once|TRBV2
TGTGCCAGCAGTAACGAACTGGGCATTAATGAAAAACTGTTTTTT
CASSNELGINEKLFF
>.|TRBJ1-5|12|few|TRBV10-3
TGTGCCATCAGTAACAGGGACCAGCCCCAGCATTTT
CAISNRDQPQHF
>TRBD2|TRBJ2-5|13|.|TRBV6-1
TGTGCCAGCACACTAGCGGGGTATGAGACCCAGTACTTC
CASTLAGYETQYF
>.|TRBJ1-2|14|.|TRBV28
TGTGCCAGCAGCACCTCGTATACCGGCTATGGCTACACCTTC
CASSTSYTGYGYTF
>TRBD1|TRBJ2-5|14|once|TRBV5-1
TGCGCCAGCAGCCTCAGGGGGTTCGCAGAGACCCAGTACTTC
CASSLRGFAETQYF
>.|TRBJ1-3|14|.|TRBV27
TGTGCCAGCAGTTCCACCGGAGCTGGAAACACCATATATTTT
CASSSTGAGNTIYF
>TRBD2|TRBJ2-7|16|.|TRBV29-1
TGCAGCGTTCGAACTAGCGGGGGGGCCAGATCCTACGAGCAGTACTTC
CSVRTSGGARSYEQYF
>TRBD2|TRBJ2-2|16|.|TRBV5-8
TGTGCCAGCGGATCTGGTGGCGGGGGACTCACCGGGGAGCTGTTTTTT
CASGSGGGGLTGELFF
>.|TRBJ1-4|16|.|TRBV4-2
TGTGCCAGCAGCCAAACTGATGTGAGCCCGAGGGAAAAACTGTTTTTT
CASSQTDVSPREKLFF
>TRBD2|TRBJ2-1|15|.|TRBV7-2
TGTGCCAGCAGCTTAGAGAGACTAGCGAGTAATGAGCAGTTCTTC
CASSLERLASNEQFF
>.|TRBJ2-3|14|.|TRBV19
TGTGCCAGTAGTGCGTTGGAGGGGATAGATACGCAGTATTTT
CASSALEGIDTQYF
>TRBD1|TRBJ2-2|16|.|TRBV30
TGTGCCTGGAGTGCTCCCGGGACAGGGAACACCGGGGAGCTGTTTTTT
CAWSAPGTGNTGELFF
>TRBD2|TRBJ2-3|16|.|TRBV7-8
TGTGCCAGCAGCTACTTACCCCTTCGGGAGGTAGATACGCAGTATTTT
CASSYLPLREVDTQYF
>TRBD1|TRBJ1-2|16|.|TRBV6-5
TGTGCCAGCAGTTATGAGGGACAGGGTGATTCCTATGGCTACACCTTC
CASSYEGQGDSYGYTF
>TRBD2|TRBJ2-5|14|once|TRBV4-2
TGTGCCAGCAGACTTACTAGCGTCCAAGAGACCCAGTACTTC
CASRLTSVQETQYF
>.|TRBJ1-6|12|.|TRBV28
TGTGCCAGCAGTCCACTGAATTCACCCCTCCACTTT
CASSPLNSPLHF